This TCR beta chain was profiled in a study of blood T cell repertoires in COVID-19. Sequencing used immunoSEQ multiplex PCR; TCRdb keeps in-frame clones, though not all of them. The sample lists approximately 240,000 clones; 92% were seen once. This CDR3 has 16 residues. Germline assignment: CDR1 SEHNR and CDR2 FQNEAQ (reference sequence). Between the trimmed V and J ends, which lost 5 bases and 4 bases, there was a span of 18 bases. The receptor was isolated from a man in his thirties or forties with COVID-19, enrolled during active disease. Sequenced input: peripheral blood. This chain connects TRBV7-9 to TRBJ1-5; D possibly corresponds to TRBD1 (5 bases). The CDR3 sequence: CASSPSGEGWNQPQHF. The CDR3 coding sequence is TGTGCCAGCAGCCCCTCCGGGGAGGGGTGGAATCAGCCCCAGCATTTT. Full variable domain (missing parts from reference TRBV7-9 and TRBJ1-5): DTGVSQNPRHKITKRGQNVTFRCDPISEHNRLYWYRQTLGQGPEFLTYFQNEAQLEKSRLLSDRFSAERPKGSFSTLEIQRTEQGDSAMYLCASSPSGEGWNQPQHFGDGTRLSIL.